This T cell receptor beta chain is drawn from a study of post-analysis software for immune sequencing data. General study results and limits: Five TRBV segments occurring more often in patients than controls included TRBV5-6, TRBV5-1 and TRBV20-1.

Unique molecular identifiers had been added to the TCR beta cDNA libraries. With roughly 0.95 to 11 million T cells as the source, 400,000 to 550,000 cDNA molecules resulted. MiXCR, run by TCRdb on the PCR reads, gives a single entry per CDR3 protein. The sample lists 250,000 to 300,000 distinct CDR3 sequences, 36% occurring once. Remarks on this clonotype: Its matching antigen is unknown.

The junction had 5 bases not matched to a gene; V was cut back by 0 bases and J by 3 bases. The germline CDR1 and CDR2 sequences are MGHRA and YSYEKL. This CDR3 contains 15 residues. The chain carries TRBV4-1 and TRBJ2-7; 7 nucleotides match TRBD2. What was sequenced was blood. The TCR sequence derives from a girl between 5 and 17 years old with multiple sclerosis. CDR3 sequence (DNA): TGCGCCAGCAGCCAAGAACGGGGGGTCCTCTACGAGCAGTACTTC. Translated: CASSQERGVLYEQYF.